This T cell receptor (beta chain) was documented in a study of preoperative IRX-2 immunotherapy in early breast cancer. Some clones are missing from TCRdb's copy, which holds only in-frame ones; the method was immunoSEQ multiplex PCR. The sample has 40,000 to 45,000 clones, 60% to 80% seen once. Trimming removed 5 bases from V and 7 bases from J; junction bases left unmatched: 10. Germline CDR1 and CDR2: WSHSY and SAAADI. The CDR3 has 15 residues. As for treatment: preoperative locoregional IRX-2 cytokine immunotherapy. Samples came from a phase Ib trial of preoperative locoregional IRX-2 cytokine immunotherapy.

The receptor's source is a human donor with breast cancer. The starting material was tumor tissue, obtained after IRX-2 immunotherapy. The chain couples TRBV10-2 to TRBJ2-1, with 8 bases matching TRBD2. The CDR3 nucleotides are TGCGCCAGCAGTACACTTAGCGGGGATAAGAATGAGCAGTTCTTC. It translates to CASSTLSGDKNEQFF.